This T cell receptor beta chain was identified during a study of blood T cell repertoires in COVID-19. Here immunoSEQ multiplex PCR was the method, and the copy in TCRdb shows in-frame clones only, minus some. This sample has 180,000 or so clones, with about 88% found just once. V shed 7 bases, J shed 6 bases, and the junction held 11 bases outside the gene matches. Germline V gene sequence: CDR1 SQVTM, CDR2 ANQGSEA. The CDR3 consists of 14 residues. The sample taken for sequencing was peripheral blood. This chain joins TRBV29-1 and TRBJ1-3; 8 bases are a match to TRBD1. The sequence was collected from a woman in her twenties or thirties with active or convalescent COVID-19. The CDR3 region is CSALLAGGVNTIYF. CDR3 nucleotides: TGCAGCGCCCTGCTTGCAGGGGGCGTAAACACCATATATTTT.